The entry below gives a single T cell receptor (beta chain) sequence along with its context. Profiling relied on immunoSEQ multiplex PCR, and the TCRdb table lists in-frame clones only, not all of them. Altogether 70,000 to 80,000 clones are present, 85% to 95% being singletons, with the ten largest covering about 15%. CDR3 length: 15 amino acids. Germline-derived CDR1 and CDR2 are SGHAT and FQNNGV. Trimming at V came to 2 bases and at J to 1 base, leaving 5 bases not matched to a gene. These data come from a study of OX40 agonist ivuxolimab in advanced cancers. The wider study: Among those enrolled, mean age was around 55 years (range roughly 20 to 80) and 75% to 90% were male.

The sequenced sample was CD4+ or CD8+ T cells sorted from blood, obtained in a trial of the OX40 agonist ivuxolimab. This receptor was obtained from an adult with an advanced solid tumor such as melanoma, head and neck, liver or kidney cancer. This chain links TRBV11-2 with TRBJ2-7, with 7 bases fitting TRBD1. The CDR3 DNA follows: TGTGCCAGCAGCTTAACGCAGGGGGATTCCTACGAGCAGTACTTC. This encodes CASSLTQGDSYEQYF. Filled out from reference TRBV11-2 and TRBJ2-7, the complete variable domain reads EAGVAQSPRYKIIEKRQSVAFWCNPISGHATLYWYQQILGQGPKLLIQFQNNGVVDDSQLPKDRFSAERLKGVDSTLKIQPAKLEDSAVYLCASSLTQGDSYEQYFGPGTRLTVT.